This T cell receptor beta chain was identified during a study of blood T cell repertoires in COVID-19. Study details: PBMCs, B-cell-depleted T cells, or T cells provided the cDNA or gDNA that made up the material.

Germline CDR1 is MNHEY and CDR2 is SVGAGI. The J segment lost 8 bases and the V segment lost 9 bases, leaving 13 bases of the junction unmatched. The CDR3 consists of 15 residues. Some clones are missing from TCRdb's copy, which holds only in-frame ones; the method was immunoSEQ multiplex PCR. The sample includes 200,000 to 250,000 clones, over 60% of them seen just once. What was sequenced was peripheral blood. The chain is built from TRBV6-5 and TRBJ1-3; 10 bases match TRBD1. The TCR comes from a woman aged 70-85 years with acute or convalescent COVID-19. CDR3 region: CASKKTGTGDDTIYF. The CDR3 DNA follows: TGTGCCAGTAAAAAAACCGGGACAGGGGACGACACCATATATTTT.